These T cell receptor beta chains were read from a single sample in a study of T cell responses to AZD1222 COVID-19 vaccine. Only in-frame clones appear in the TCRdb table, and some are missing; sequencing was by immunoSEQ multiplex PCR. Among 140,000 to 150,000 clones listed, roughly 90% were seen once. This material consisted of peripheral blood, taken on day 0 of AZD1222 vaccination. The receptors were sampled from an adult in good health. CDR3s include the opening cysteine and the closing phenylalanine or tryptophan. A D gene is named only where the DNA matches it firmly. The size of a clone is reported for some rows only, either as once, few or many, or as a class for expanded clones.

V gene	clone size	J gene	D gene	CDR3 DNA	CDR3 protein
TRBV5-5	once	TRBJ1-1	NA	TGTGCCAGCAGCTTGGGGGCGCACACTGAAGCTTTCTTT	CASSLGAHTEAFF
TRBV5-1	once	TRBJ1-3	NA	TGCGCCAGCAGCCGGACCTCTGGAAACACCATATATTTT	CASSRTSGNTIYF
TRBV7-2	NA	TRBJ2-1	NA	TGTGCCAGCAGCCCACGGAATAATCTGTTCTCCCTGAACAATGAGCAGTTCTTC	CASSPRNNLFSLNNEQFF
TRBV2	NA	TRBJ2-7	NA	TGTGCCAGCAGTGGGAGCGAGGAACAGTACTTC	CASSGSEEQYF
TRBV23-1	NA	TRBJ2-7	NA	TGCGCCAGCAGTCATTTGTTCCCCTACGAGCAGTACTTC	CASSHLFPYEQYF
TRBV5-4	NA	TRBJ1-2	TRBD1	TGTGCCAGCAGCTCGGAGGGAGACAGGGGGATCATATATGGCTACACCTTC	CASSSEGDRGIIYGYTF
TRBV6-5	NA	TRBJ1-2	NA	TGTGCCAGCAGGGAGACAGGATCGACCTATGGCTACACCTTC	CASRETGSTYGYTF
TRBV10-2	NA	TRBJ1-4	TRBD1	TGCGCCAGCACCCCGATATGGACAGGGGAGGGAGAAAAACTGTTTTTT	CASTPIWTGEGEKLFF
TRBV6-6	once	TRBJ1-6	TRBD1	TGTGCCAGCAGAAGCGGACAGGGTCATAATTCACCCCTCCACTTT	CASRSGQGHNSPLHF
TRBV6-2/TRBV6-3	NA	TRBJ2-5	NA	TGTGCCAGCAGTTATATCGGCGTTCAAGAGACCCAGTACTTC	CASSYIGVQETQYF
TRBV6-4	NA	TRBJ1-1	TRBD1	TGTGCCAGCAGAGGGACAGGTTCTGAAGCTTTCTTT	CASRGTGSEAFF